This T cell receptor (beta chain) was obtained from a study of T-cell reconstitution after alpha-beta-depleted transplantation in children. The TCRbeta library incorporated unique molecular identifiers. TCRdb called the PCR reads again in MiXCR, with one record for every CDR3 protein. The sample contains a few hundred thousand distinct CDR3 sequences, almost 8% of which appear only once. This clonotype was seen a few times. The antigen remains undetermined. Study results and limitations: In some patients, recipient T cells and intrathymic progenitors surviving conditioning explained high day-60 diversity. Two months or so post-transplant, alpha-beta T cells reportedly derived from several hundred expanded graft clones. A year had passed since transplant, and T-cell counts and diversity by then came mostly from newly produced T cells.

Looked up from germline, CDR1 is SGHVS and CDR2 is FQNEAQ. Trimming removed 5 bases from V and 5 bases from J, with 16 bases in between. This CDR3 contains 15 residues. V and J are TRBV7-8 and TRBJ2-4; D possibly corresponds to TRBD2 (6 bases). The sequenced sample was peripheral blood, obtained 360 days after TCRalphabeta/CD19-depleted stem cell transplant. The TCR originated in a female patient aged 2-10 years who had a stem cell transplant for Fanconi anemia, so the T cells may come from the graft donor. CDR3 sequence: CASSPTSPPENIQYF. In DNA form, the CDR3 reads TGTGCCAGCAGCCCAACTAGCCCCCCAGAAAACATTCAGTACTTC.